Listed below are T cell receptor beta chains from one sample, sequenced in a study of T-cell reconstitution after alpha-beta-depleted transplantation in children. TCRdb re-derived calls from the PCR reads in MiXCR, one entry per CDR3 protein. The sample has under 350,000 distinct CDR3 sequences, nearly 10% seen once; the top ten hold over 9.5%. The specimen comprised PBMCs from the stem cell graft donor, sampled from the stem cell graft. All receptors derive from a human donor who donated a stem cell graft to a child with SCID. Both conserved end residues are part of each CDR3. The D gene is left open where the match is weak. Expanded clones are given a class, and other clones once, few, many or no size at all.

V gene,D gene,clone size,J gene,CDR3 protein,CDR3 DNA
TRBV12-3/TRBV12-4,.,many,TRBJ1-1,CASRDQGEAFF,TGTGCCAGCAGGGACCAGGGGGAAGCTTTCTTT
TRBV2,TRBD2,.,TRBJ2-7,CASRTSGGWDEQYF,TGTGCCAGCCGGACTAGCGGTGGTTGGGACGAGCAGTACTTC
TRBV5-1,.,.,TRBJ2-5,CASSSLYGGQETQYF,TGCGCCAGCAGCTCTTTATACGGGGGTCAAGAGACCCAGTACTTC
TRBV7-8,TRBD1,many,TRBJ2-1,CASNLGQVSYNEQFF,TGTGCCAGCAACCTCGGACAGGTCTCCTACAATGAGCAGTTCTTC
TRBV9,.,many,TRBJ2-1,CASSVGTTSYNEQFF,TGTGCCAGCAGCGTTGGGACGACCTCCTACAATGAGCAGTTCTTC
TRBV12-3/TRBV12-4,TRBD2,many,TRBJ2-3,CASSLGASGDTQYF,TGTGCCAGCAGTTTAGGGGCTAGCGGAGATACGCAGTATTTT
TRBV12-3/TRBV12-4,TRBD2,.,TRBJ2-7,CASSLSGRKVDEQYF,TGTGCCAGCAGCCTAAGCGGGAGAAAGGTAGACGAGCAGTACTTC
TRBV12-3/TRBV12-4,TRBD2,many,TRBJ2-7,CASKLLAGNGEQYF,TGTGCCAGCAAACTACTAGCGGGGAATGGGGAGCAGTACTTC
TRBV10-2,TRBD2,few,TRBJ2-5,CASADGGAVETQYF,TGCGCCAGCGCAGACGGGGGGGCGGTCGAGACCCAGTACTTC
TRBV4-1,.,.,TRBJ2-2,CASSQDGSNAGELFF,TGCGCCAGCAGCCAAGATGGCAGCAACGCCGGGGAGCTGTTTTTT
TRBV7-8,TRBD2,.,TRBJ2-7,CASSLPLAGDSSYEQYF,TGTGCCAGCAGCTTACCCCTAGCGGGGGATAGCTCCTACGAGCAGTACTTC
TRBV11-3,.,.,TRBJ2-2,CASSLALGGGPGELFF,TGTGCCAGCAGCTTAGCCCTAGGTGGAGGGCCCGGGGAGCTGTTTTTT
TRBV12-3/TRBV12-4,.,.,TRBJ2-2,CASSFVPPNTGELFF,TGTGCCAGCAGTTTTGTACCTCCGAACACCGGGGAGCTGTTTTTT
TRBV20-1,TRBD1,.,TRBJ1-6,CSASTGANSPLHF,TGCAGTGCTAGTACAGGGGCGAATTCACCCCTCCACTTT
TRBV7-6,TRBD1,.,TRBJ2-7,CASSTWDRGSYEQYF,TGTGCCAGCAGCACCTGGGACAGGGGATCCTACGAGCAGTACTTC
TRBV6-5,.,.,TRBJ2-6,CASSYAPTGANVLTF,TGTGCCAGCAGTTACGCTCCTACTGGGGCCAACGTCCTGACTTTC
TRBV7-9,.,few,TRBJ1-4,CASSFRGDATNEKLFF,TGTGCCAGCAGCTTTAGAGGGGACGCAACTAATGAAAAACTGTTTTTT
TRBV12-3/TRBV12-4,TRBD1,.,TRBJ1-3,CASSPPTGALLRGNTIYF,TGTGCCAGCAGTCCCCCGACAGGGGCCCTCCTCAGGGGAAACACCATATATTTT
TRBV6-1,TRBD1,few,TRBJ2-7,CASRNRRQGVSYEQYF,TGTGCCAGCAGGAACAGGCGACAGGGGGTATCCTACGAGCAGTACTTC
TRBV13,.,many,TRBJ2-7,CASSFRRLVYEQYF,TGTGCCAGCAGCTTTCGCCGACTAGTCTACGAGCAGTACTTC
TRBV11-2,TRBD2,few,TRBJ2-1,CASSLSWSSGDSSYNEQFF,TGTGCCAGCAGCTTAAGTTGGTCTAGCGGGGATAGCTCCTACAATGAGCAGTTCTTC
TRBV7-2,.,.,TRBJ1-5,CASSPNMIQPQHF,TGTGCCAGCAGCCCGAACATGATCCAGCCCCAGCATTTT
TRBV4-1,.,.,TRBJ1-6,CASSQGHGKSYNSPLHF,TGCGCCAGCAGCCAAGGTCACGGGAAGTCCTATAATTCACCCCTCCACTTT
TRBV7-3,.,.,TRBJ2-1,CASSFNRDSNEQFF,TGTGCCAGCAGCTTTAACAGGGATTCCAATGAGCAGTTCTTC
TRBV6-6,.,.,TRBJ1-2,CASSSDSWDYTF,TGTGCCAGCAGTTCGGACAGTTGGGACTACACCTTC
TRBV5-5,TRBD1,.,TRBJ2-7,CASSRDRVYEQYF,TGTGCCAGCAGCCGGGACAGAGTCTACGAGCAGTACTTC
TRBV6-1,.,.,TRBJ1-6,CASRRSYNSPLHF,TGTGCCAGCCGAAGGTCCTATAATTCACCCCTCCACTTT
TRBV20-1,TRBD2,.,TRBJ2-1,CCARDSGLAGSSYNEQFF,TGCTGTGCTAGAGATAGCGGTCTAGCGGGGAGCTCCTACAATGAGCAGTTCTTC
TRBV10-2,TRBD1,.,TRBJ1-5,CASSANRGNQPQHF,TGCGCCAGCAGCGCTAACAGGGGGAATCAGCCCCAGCATTTT
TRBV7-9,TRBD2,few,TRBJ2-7,CASSVSGGAYEQYF,TGTGCCAGCAGCGTTAGCGGGGGGGCCTACGAGCAGTACTTC
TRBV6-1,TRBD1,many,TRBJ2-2,CASWWGQLNTGELFF,TGTGCCAGTTGGTGGGGACAGTTGAACACCGGGGAGCTGTTTTTT
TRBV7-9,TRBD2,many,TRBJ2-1,CASSPRGLAGNNEQFF,TGTGCCAGCAGCCCAAGGGGACTAGCGGGTAACAATGAGCAGTTCTTC
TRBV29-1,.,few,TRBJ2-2,CSAGGTGHTGELFF,TGCAGCGCGGGAGGGACAGGGCACACCGGGGAGCTGTTTTTT
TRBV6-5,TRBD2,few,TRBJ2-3,CASSYQPAGLSTDTQYF,TGTGCCAGCAGTTACCAACCAGCGGGGTTAAGCACAGATACGCAGTATTTT
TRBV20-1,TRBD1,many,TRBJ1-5,CSARPGQGNNQPQHF,TGCAGTGCTAGACCCGGACAGGGGAACAATCAGCCCCAGCATTTT
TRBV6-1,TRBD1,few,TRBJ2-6,CASSQGALSGANVLTF,TGTGCCAGCTCACAGGGGGCGTTATCTGGGGCCAACGTCCTGACTTTC
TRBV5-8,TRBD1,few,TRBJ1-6,CASSLGGQGSPLHF,TGTGCCAGCAGCTTAGGGGGCCAGGGTTCACCCCTCCACTTT
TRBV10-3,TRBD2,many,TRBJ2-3,CAISDTSGGTDTQYF,TGTGCCATCAGTGATACTAGCGGGGGTACAGATACGCAGTATTTT
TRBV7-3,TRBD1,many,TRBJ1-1,CASSLRAGTGRLNTEAFF,TGTGCCAGCAGCTTAAGAGCGGGGACAGGGAGGTTAAACACTGAAGCTTTCTTT
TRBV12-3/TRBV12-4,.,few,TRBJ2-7,CASSWGGAGDEQYF,TGTGCCAGCAGTTGGGGGGGGGCCGGGGACGAGCAGTACTTC
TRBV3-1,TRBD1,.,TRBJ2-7,CASSQSFDRVKHEQYF,TGTGCCAGCAGCCAATCATTCGACAGGGTGAAGCACGAGCAGTACTTC
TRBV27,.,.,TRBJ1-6,CASSGSYNSPLHF,TGTGCCAGCAGCGGGTCCTATAATTCACCCCTCCACTTT
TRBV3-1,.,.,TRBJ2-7,CASSQVDTSYEQYF,TGTGCCAGCAGCCAAGTTGACACTTCCTACGAGCAGTACTTC
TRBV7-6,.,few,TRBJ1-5,CASSMFAGDQPQHF,TGTGCCAGCAGTATGTTTGCCGGGGATCAGCCCCAGCATTTT
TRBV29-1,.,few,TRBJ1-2,CSVGVGYGYTF,TGCAGCGTAGGAGTGGGCTATGGCTACACCTTC
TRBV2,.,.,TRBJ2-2,CASTMNTGELFF,TGTGCCAGCACGATGAACACCGGGGAGCTGTTTTTT
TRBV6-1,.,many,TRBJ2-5,CASSGGSGGQETQYF,TGTGCCAGCAGTGGGGGATCTGGGGGACAAGAGACCCAGTACTTC
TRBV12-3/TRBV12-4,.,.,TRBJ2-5,CASSLPRTRDQETQYF,TGTGCCAGCAGTTTACCCCGGACCCGGGACCAAGAGACCCAGTACTTC
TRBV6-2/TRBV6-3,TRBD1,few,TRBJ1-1,CASRPTGGITEAFF,TGTGCCAGCAGGCCAACAGGGGGCATCACTGAAGCTTTCTTT
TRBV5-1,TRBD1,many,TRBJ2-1,CASSAPGTGGDEQFF,TGCGCCAGCAGCGCACCCGGGACAGGGGGTGATGAGCAGTTCTTC
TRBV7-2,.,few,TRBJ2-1,CASRLTGLNEQFF,TGTGCCAGCAGGCTGACAGGCCTCAATGAGCAGTTCTTC
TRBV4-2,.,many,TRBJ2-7,CASSQVLGSSYEQYF,TGTGCCAGCAGCCAGGTACTGGGCAGCTCCTACGAGCAGTACTTC
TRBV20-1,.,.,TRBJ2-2,CSARDLTYTGELFF,TGCAGTGCTAGAGATCTGACTTACACCGGGGAGCTGTTTTTT
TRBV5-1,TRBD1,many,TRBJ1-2,CASSVGDRASNYGYTF,TGCGCCAGCAGCGTGGGGGACAGGGCATCTAACTATGGCTACACCTTC
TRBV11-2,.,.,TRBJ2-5,CASSLKHETQYF,TGTGCCAGCAGTCTGAAACATGAGACCCAGTACTTC
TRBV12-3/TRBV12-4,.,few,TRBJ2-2,CASTFGGQNTGELFF,TGTGCCAGCACCTTCGGGGGGCAGAACACCGGGGAGCTGTTTTTT
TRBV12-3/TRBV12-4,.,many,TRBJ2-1,CASTSTGNEQFF,TGTGCCAGCACTTCGACCGGCAATGAGCAGTTCTTC